The 12 T cell receptor beta chains given below trace back to one sample, sequenced in a study of cytomegalovirus exposure and HLA in healthy donors. Use of 60 Vbeta and 13 Jbeta primers characterized the PCR. The assay was immunoSEQ multiplex PCR, and TCRdb's table has in-frame clones only and misses some. The sample holds about 150,000 clones, roughly 70% seen once. The specimen sequenced was PBMCs. The receptors were sampled from a man under 40 in good health and CMV-seronegative.

V gene TRBV29-1 combines with J gene TRBJ2-3, with D tentatively TRBD2 (6 bases). Germline V gene data show CDR1 as SQVTM and CDR2 as ANQGSEA. CDR3 size: 14 residues. Trimming cost V 3 bases and J 3 bases, with 13 bases left between them. This CDR3 reads CSVERGRRTDTQYF. The CDR3 DNA follows: TGCAGCGTTGAGCGAGGGAGGAGGACAGATACGCAGTATTTT.

This clone came up once. This rearrangement joins TRBV7-2 to TRBJ2-7; 14 bases are a match to TRBD2. Germline CDR1 SGHTA, CDR2 FQGNSA. Trimming took 4 bases from V and 7 from J; bases not matched to a gene: 9. The CDR3 consists of 16 residues. The CDR3 nucleotides read TGTGCCAGCAGCTCGGGGACTAGCGGGGGTAAGGGAGAGCAGTACTTC. It yields the protein CASSSGTSGGKGEQYF.

This clone has just one count. The chain couples TRBV29-1 to TRBJ2-3; possible D gene TRBD2, 5 bases. The CDR3 contains 14 residues. Trimming removed 4 bases from V and 6 bases from J, with 17 bases in between. The germline V gene has CDR1 SQVTM and CDR2 ANQGSEA. The CDR3 DNA is TGCAGCGTTGTGTCTAGCCCACAAGGTGATACGCAGTATTTT. It codes for CSVVSSPQGDTQYF.

The rearrangement uses TRBV4-1 and TRBJ2-5; D is uncertain. The better agreement between TRBJ2-7 and the DNA end casts doubt on the J call. Germline V gene sequence: CDR1 MGHRA, CDR2 YSYEKL. The CDR3 has 14 residues. The CDR3 spells CASSQDPLVNEQYF. The CDR3 DNA reads as TGCGCCAGCAGCCAAGATCCCCTGGTGAACGAGCAGTACTTC.

The CDR3 region has the DNA TGTGCCAGCGGAAGGCCGCGGGGAGGGAGTCAGCCCCAGCATTTT. As protein: CASGRPRGGSQPQHF. V usage is TRBV28 and J usage is TRBJ1-5; D is undetermined. CDR3 length: 15 residues. V dropped 8 bases and J dropped 6 bases, with 20 bases sitting between them. The V gene's germline CDR1 is MDHEN and CDR2 SYDVKM.

This clone was seen a handful of times. J is TRBJ1-2 and V is TRBV6-1, with 10 bases aligning to TRBD1. This CDR3 comprises 15 residues. Germline V lookup: CDR1 MNHNS, CDR2 SASEGT. The V gene end was trimmed by 5 bases and the J gene end by 4 bases; junction bases not matched to a gene: 7. CDR3 protein: CASSRDRGSTYGYTF. In DNA, the CDR3 is TGTGCCAGCAGTCGGGACAGGGGTTCGACCTATGGCTACACCTTC.

The chain links TRBV28 to TRBJ1-2; tentative D call: TRBD1 (6 bases). The V end was cut by 6 bases, the J end by 0 bases, with 11 bases between. The CDR3 has 14 residues. Germline V gene sequence: CDR1 MDHEN, CDR2 SYDVKM. The CDR3 sequence: CASSRQEANYGYTF. CDR3 nucleotide sequence: TGTGCCAGCAGCCGACAGGAGGCTAACTATGGCTACACCTTC.

This chain joins TRBV5-4 and TRBJ1-1; 8 nucleotides agree with TRBD1. Germline lookup yields CDR1 SGHNT and CDR2 YYREEE (reference sequence). The CDR3 sequence is 17 residues long. The V gene end was trimmed by 3 bases and the J gene end by 4 bases; junction bases not matched to a gene: 14. The CDR3 region is CASSSRDRILIATEAFF. CDR3 in DNA: TGTGCCAGCAGCTCCCGGGACAGGATTTTGATAGCCACTGAAGCTTTCTTT.

The chain links TRBV28 to TRBJ1-2, with TRBD1 matching over 11 bases. CDR3 length equals 14 residues. Losses at the gene ends were 6 bases for V and 8 bases for J; bases not matched to a gene: 8. CDR1 and CDR2 (germline): MDHEN, SYDVKM. CDR3 in DNA: TGTGCCAGCAGAGTTGGGACAGGGGGACGGGGCTACACCTTC. It is translated as CASRVGTGGRGYTF.

V is TRBV5-6 and J is TRBJ2-1; 8 bases line up with TRBD2. The ends lost 0 bases at V and 6 bases at J; junction bases unmatched: 2. Germline assignment: CDR1 SGHDT and CDR2 YYEEEE. CDR3 length equals 14 residues. The CDR3: CASSLGGRLNEQFF. In nucleotides, the CDR3 is TGTGCCAGCAGCTTGGGCGGGAGGCTCAATGAGCAGTTCTTC.

J is TRBJ2-7 and V is TRBV4-2; TRBD2 might be the D (6 bases). Germline V gene data show CDR1 as LGHNA and CDR2 as YNFKEQ. V lost 2 bases to trimming and J lost 2 bases, with 13 bases between them. This CDR3 region has 15 residues. The CDR3 region is CASSQSPGLAYEQYF. CDR3 in DNA: TGTGCCAGCAGCCAATCCCCGGGACTGGCCTACGAGCAGTACTTC.

In its sample, this clone was seen once. The chain combines TRBV5-4 with TRBJ1-2, with 8 bases matching TRBD1. V lost 2 bases to trimming and J lost 8 bases; unmatched junction nucleotides: 14. Germline V lookup: CDR1 SGHNT, CDR2 YYREEE (reference sequence). The CDR3 runs 16 residues. The CDR3 nucleotides read TGTGCCAGCAGCTTCCCAGACAGGGGAAATGTAGGGGGCTACACCTTC. This encodes CASSFPDRGNVGGYTF.